A single sample gave rise to the 10 T cell receptor beta chains below, sequenced in a study of beta chain features in type 1 diabetes (dated by TCRdb to the late 2010s). The library came from the immunoSEQ multiplex PCR assay. The entire amount of isolated RNA was reverse transcribed using the High Capacity cDNA Reverse Transcription Kit, so the sequenced TCRB transcripts were expressed ones. TCRdb took this table from immuneACCESS and kept in-frame rearrangements with V and J called. Such tables lack part of the clones; where checked against another copy, unresolved V genes explain under half of the gap, and the rest is unexplained. Within this sample are 860,000 or so clones, with roughly a sixth of them counted one time only. The leading ten clones occupy 0.023% of the sample. The sequenced sample was naive CD4+ T cells from blood. Reading the label with the study, this specimen's cell subset or site is: true naive CD4+ T cells. These receptors were collected from a woman in her late teens or twenties in good health.

This chain uses TRBV7-6 with TRBJ1-2; tentatively, D is TRBD1 (5 bases). V lost 1 base and J 4 bases, leaving 7 bases between the germline ends. The CDR3 is made up of 13 amino acids. From germline, CDR1 is SGHVS and CDR2 FNYEAQ. The DNA for the CDR3 is TGTGCCAGCAGCTTAGGACAGTCCTATGGCTACACCTTC. Translation gives CASSLGQSYGYTF.

The chain recombines TRBV5-1 with TRBJ2-7; no firm D call. Germline values: CDR1 SGHRS, CDR2 YFSETQ. This CDR3 is built from 12 residues. Deletions cut 1 base from V and 6 bases from J, with 8 bases between. DNA of the CDR3: TGCGCCAGCAGCTTGACGGGTGTCGAGCAGTACTTC. This sequence encodes CASSLTGVEQYF.

The genes are TRBV28 and TRBJ2-4; TRBD1 matches at 8 bases. Germline assignment: CDR1 MDHEN and CDR2 SYDVKM. V shed 4 bases and J 0 bases; nucleotides not matched to a gene: 11. The CDR3 spans 18 residues. The CDR3 here is CASSWTGTGEIAKNIQYF. Here the CDR3 DNA reads TGTGCCAGCAGTTGGACTGGGACAGGAGAGATAGCCAAAAACATTCAGTACTTC.

The rearrangement uses TRBV20-1 and TRBJ2-7, with D maybe TRBD1 (6 bases). V lost 7 bases and J lost 2, with 9 bases in between. Germline lookup yields CDR1 DFQATT and CDR2 SNEGSKA (reference sequence). CDR3 length equals 11 residues. The CDR3 nucleotides are TGCAGTGGAGGGGGTGCCTACGAGCAGTACTTC. This encodes CSGGGAYEQYF.

This chain uses TRBV7-2 with TRBJ2-1, with D tentatively TRBD1 (6 bases). The CDR3 spans 16 residues. Germline loops: CDR1 SGHTA, CDR2 FQGNSA. V was pared by 5 bases and J by 4 bases, with 18 bases between. In DNA, the CDR3 is TGTGCCAGCAGCCTGTCCGGGACACCCGTTTACAATGAGCAGTTCTTC. Residues: CASSLSGTPVYNEQFF.

CDR3 amino acids: CASTWVASSYNEQFF. The CDR3 nucleotides read TGTGCCAGCACCTGGGTAGCGAGCTCCTACAATGAGCAGTTCTTC. This chain links TRBV4-2 with TRBJ2-1; perhaps TRBD2 as D (5 bases). This CDR3 has 15 amino acids. Germline CDR1 reads LGHNA; CDR2 reads YNFKEQ. Trimming took 7 bases from V and 0 from J, leaving 13 bases between them.

The chain links TRBV5-1 to TRBJ2-1; 9 bases fit TRBD2. CDR3 length: 15 amino acids. Germline V gene data show CDR1 as SGHRS and CDR2 as YFSETQ. The trim removed 0 bases at V and 7 bases at J, leaving 5 bases unmatched. The CDR3: CASSLGSGRVNEQFF. The DNA for the CDR3 is TGCGCCAGCAGCTTGGGTAGCGGGAGAGTAAATGAGCAGTTCTTC.

This clone occurred a few times. The chain employs TRBV5-1 and TRBJ2-3; 12 nucleotides agree with TRBD1. The CDR3 has 17 amino acids. Germline CDR1 is SGHRS and CDR2 is YFSETQ. The V gene end was trimmed by 4 bases and the J gene end by 1 base; junction bases not matched to a gene: 7. CDR3 nucleotide sequence: TGCGCCAGCAGCCCCCTCGGGACAGGGGGCGGCACAGATACGCAGTATTTT. Amino acids: CASSPLGTGGGTDTQYF.

This chain uses TRBV6-1 with TRBJ2-1, with D hard to call. The length of the CDR3 is 14 residues. Trimming shortened V by 2 bases and J by 4 bases, and 9 bases separated the two germline ends. Germline V gives CDR1 MNHNS, CDR2 SASEGT. CDR3 sequence reads: CASSEIVGYNEQFF. DNA for the CDR3: TGTGCCAGCAGTGAAATAGTAGGGTACAATGAGCAGTTCTTC.

This clone was detected a few times. The rearrangement uses TRBV7-2 and TRBJ2-1; possibly TRBD1 for D (7 bases). V lost 1 base, J lost 2 bases, and 18 bases lay in between. The CDR3 extends over 18 amino acids. The germline gives CDR1 SGHTA, CDR2 FQGNSA. CDR3 residues: CASSLGGWEDRTYNEQFF. The CDR3 nucleotides are TGTGCCAGCAGCTTAGGGGGCTGGGAGGACAGGACCTACAATGAGCAGTTCTTC.